This T cell receptor (beta chain) was recorded in a study of blood T cell repertoires in COVID-19 (dated by TCRdb to 2018 to 2021). Concerning the study at large: Collaborator samples came from the United States, Italy and Spain and covered acute and convalescent phases of COVID-19. The samples were drawn from the first 160 participants of the ongoing ImmuneRACE study and from 1,254 subjects provided by 6 global collaborators. The prospective study material was composed of cDNA or gDNA derived from T cells, B-cell-depleted T cells, or PBMCs. Where available, HLA class I and class II types were obtained from metadata supplied by the sample provider rather than from assay-based typing. The dataset comprised deeply sampled blood TCRbeta repertoires from subjects exposed to, actively infected with, or recovered from COVID-19. Sample metadata almost always included a de-identified subject ID, COVID-19 status, age in years and sex. The repertoires were made available in a free public database intended to serve as a resource for research on the immune response to SARS-CoV-2. Results and caveats for the whole study, not just this receptor: Clinical and demographic metadata were provided uncurated, with the amount varying by source and participant.

About this clone: The antigen it recognizes is unknown. Base qualities are not provided; no much larger clone lies one nucleotide away.

Each collaborating institution followed its own protocols to collect whole blood in K2EDTA tubes. For TCRbeta analysis, collaborator samples were shipped as frozen whole blood, as isolated PBMCs, or as DNA extracted from either sample type. The immunoSEQ Assay, a bias-controlled multiplex PCR, was used to amplify TCRbeta CDR3 regions from genomic DNA. In the paper's pipeline: Within the assay, amplification of reference gene primers was used to estimate how many nucleated cells each sample contained. To quantify the absolute abundance of each unique TCRbeta CDR3 rearrangement, sequence reads were collapsed and filtered. For each sample, productive Simpson clonality was calculated as the square root of Simpson's diversity index across productive rearrangements. TCRdb re-hosts the immuneACCESS table, in-frame sequences only. Its copies lack some clones; in the studies checked, an unresolved V gene accounts for under half of them, and the cause for the rest is not known. V, J and clone size derive from that table, while D and trimming were established from the DNA sequence. Within this sample are some 280,000 clones, with around 91% of them counted one time only. In total, the top ten clones hold 9.5% to 15% of the sample.

The junction carries 11 bases between V and J, which are trimmed by 5 bases and 4 bases respectively. The CDR3 contains 13 residues, cysteine and phenylalanine counted. Only CDR3 DNA remains: 39 bases, in frame from the first base. From a lookup of the germline V gene (reference sequence), CDR1 and CDR2 are MNHEY and SMNVEV. The rearrangement joined TRBV27 to TRBJ1-2; the D region possibly corresponds to TRBD1 (6 bases align). The source is a woman aged 55-69 years with acute or convalescent COVID-19. The material sequenced was peripheral blood. This receptor has the CDR3 CASSGGAGYGYTF. The DNA is as follows: TGTGCCAGCAGTGGGGGCGCGGGCTATGGCTACACCTTC.